The following is a TCR beta chain sequence with its context. Its target is not known. The CDR3 has 13 residues. Germline CDR1 GTSNPN, CDR2 SVGIG (reference sequence). V lost 5 bases and J lost 7, with 17 bases in between. The source of the sample is a study of beta chain features in type 1 diabetes. Study-wide findings and caveats: Reduced insertions and increased deletions marked VDJ junctions in type 1 diabetes patients. The study found that naive, central memory and Treg TCRB repertoires appeared more similar in patients than in healthy donors.

The isolated RNA, all of it, was reverse transcribed, so expressed TCRB transcripts were what got sequenced. Profiled with immunoSEQ multiplex PCR; TCRdb holds only in-frame clones, not every one. The sample lists fewer than 500,000 clones, around 13% seen once, with 0.035% to 0.045% in the top ten. Sequenced sample: naive CD4+ T cells from blood. The chain recombines TRBV30 with TRBJ1-2; a weak D match, TRBD1 (6 bases). The receptor's source is a man aged 30-40 years in good health. The CDR3 loop reads CAWLGGGFGGYTF. CDR3 coding DNA: TGTGCCTGGCTAGGGGGAGGATTCGGTGGCTACACCTTC.